This T cell receptor beta chain was recovered during a study of CD8 T cells in ankylosing spondylitis. Overall study findings and caveats: Enrichment of disease-linked clones was reportedly significant in matched ankylosing spondylitis synovial fluid.

A remark on this clonotype: The antigen is not known.

Making the TCR beta libraries involved quantitative 5'-RACE with molecular barcodes. One entry per CDR3 protein results from TCRdb running MiXCR on the 5' RACE reads. The sample records around 340,000 distinct CDR3 sequences, 14% to 15% being singletons. From germline, CDR1 is SGHRS and CDR2 YFSETQ. This CDR3 is 14 amino acids long. Trimming pared 5 bases from V and 4 bases from J, leaving 12 bases between. Sample: blood, either unsorted or a sorted T cell fraction (not recorded which). The clonotype was recovered from a male donor with ankylosing spondylitis or in good health (not recorded which). The chain joins TRBV5-1 to TRBJ2-2; D is unclear. The CDR3 region has the DNA TGCGCCAGCAGGGTTTCGCCTAGCACCGGGGAGCTGTTTTTT. Translating gives CASRVSPSTGELFF.